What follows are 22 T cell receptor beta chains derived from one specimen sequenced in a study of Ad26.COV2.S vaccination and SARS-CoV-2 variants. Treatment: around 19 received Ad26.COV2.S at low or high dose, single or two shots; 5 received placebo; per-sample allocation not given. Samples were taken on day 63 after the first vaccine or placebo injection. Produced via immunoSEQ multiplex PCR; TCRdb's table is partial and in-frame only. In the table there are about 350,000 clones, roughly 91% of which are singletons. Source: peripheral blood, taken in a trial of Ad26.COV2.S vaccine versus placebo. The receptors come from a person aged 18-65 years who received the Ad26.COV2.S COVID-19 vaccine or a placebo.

In DNA, the CDR3 is TGTGCCAGCTCACTAAAACAGGGGGCGCGGGAGACCCAGTACTTC. Its protein is CASSLKQGARETQYF. This chain joins TRBV18 and TRBJ2-5; 9 bases fit TRBD1. The V gene end was trimmed by 4 bases and the J gene end by 5 bases; junction bases not matched to a gene: 8. This CDR3 has 15 residues. Germline CDR1 and CDR2: KGHSH and LQKENI. Full variable domain (outside the CDR3, taken from reference TRBV18 and TRBJ2-5): NAGVMQNPRHLVRRRGQEARLRCSPMKGHSHVYWYRQLPEEGLKFMVYLQKENIIDESGMPKERFSAEFPKEGPSILRIQQVVRGDSAAYFCASSLKQGARETQYFGPGTRLLVL.

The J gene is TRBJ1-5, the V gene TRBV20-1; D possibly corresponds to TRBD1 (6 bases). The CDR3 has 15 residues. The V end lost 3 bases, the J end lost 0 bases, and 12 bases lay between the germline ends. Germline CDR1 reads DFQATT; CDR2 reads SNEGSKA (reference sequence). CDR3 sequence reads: CSASLTGDSNQPQHF. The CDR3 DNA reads TGCAGTGCTAGTCTGACAGGAGATAGCAATCAGCCCCAGCATTTT.

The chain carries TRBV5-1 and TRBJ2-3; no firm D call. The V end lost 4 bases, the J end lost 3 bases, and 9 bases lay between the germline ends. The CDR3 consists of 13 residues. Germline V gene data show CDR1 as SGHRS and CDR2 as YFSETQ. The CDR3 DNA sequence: TGCGCCAGCAGCGAACCAGAGACAGATACGCAGTATTTT. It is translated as CASSEPETDTQYF.

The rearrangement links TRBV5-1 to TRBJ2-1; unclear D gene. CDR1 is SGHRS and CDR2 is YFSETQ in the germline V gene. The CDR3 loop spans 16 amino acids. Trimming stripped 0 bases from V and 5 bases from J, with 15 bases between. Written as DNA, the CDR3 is TGCGCCAGCAGCTTGGGGGCAACTCCGGGCAACAATGAGCAGTTCTTC. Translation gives CASSLGATPGNNEQFF.

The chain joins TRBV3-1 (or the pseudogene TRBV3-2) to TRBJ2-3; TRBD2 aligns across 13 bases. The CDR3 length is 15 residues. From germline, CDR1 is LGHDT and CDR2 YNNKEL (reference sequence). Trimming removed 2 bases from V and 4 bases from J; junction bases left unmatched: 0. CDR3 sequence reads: CASSQTSGGADTQYF. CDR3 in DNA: TGTGCCAGCAGCCAAACTAGCGGGGGGGCAGATACGCAGTATTTT.

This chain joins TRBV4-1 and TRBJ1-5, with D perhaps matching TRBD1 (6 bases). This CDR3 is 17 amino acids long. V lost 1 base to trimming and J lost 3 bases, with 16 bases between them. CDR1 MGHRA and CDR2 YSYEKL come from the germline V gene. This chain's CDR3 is CASSQATTDRYNQPQHF. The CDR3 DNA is TGCGCCAGCAGCCAAGCCACCACGGACAGATACAATCAGCCCCAGCATTTT.

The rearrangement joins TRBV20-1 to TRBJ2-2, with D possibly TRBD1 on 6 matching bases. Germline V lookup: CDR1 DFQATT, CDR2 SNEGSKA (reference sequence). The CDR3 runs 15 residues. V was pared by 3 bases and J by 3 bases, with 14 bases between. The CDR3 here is CSASSRGWDTGELFF. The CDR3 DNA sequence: TGCAGTGCTAGTAGTAGGGGGTGGGACACCGGGGAGCTGTTTTTT.

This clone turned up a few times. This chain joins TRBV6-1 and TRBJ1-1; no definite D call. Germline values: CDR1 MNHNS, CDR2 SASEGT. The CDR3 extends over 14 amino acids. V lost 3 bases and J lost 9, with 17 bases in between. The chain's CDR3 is CASSDKTRPDQAFF. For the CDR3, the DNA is TGTGCCAGCAGTGACAAGACAAGACCAGACCAAGCTTTCTTT.

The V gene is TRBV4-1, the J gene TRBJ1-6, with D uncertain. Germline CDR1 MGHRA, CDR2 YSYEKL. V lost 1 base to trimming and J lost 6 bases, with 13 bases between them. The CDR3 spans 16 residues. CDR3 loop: CASSQAPWESNSPLHF. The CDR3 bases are TGCGCCAGCAGCCAAGCTCCCTGGGAGAGTAATTCACCCCTCCACTTT.

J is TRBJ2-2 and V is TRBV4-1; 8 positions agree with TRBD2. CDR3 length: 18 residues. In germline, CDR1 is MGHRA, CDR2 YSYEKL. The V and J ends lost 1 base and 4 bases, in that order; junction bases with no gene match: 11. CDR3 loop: CASSQAGSGGLATGELFF. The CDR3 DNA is TGCGCCAGCAGCCAAGCTGGGAGCGGGGGCCTCGCCACCGGGGAGCTGTTTTTT.

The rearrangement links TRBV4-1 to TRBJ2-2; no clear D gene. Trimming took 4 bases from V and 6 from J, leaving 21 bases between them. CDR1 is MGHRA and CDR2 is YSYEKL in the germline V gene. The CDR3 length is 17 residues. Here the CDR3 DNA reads TGCGCCAGCAGCCCAAGTCCGAAATTAGGTTTCCCCGGGGAGCTGTTTTTT. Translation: CASSPSPKLGFPGELFF.

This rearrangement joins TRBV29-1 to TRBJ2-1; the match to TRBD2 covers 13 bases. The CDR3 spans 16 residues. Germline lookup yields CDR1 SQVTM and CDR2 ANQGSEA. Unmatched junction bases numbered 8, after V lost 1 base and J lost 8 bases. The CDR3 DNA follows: TGCAGCGTTGAAGGGGGACTAGCGGGGCCTGTGGATGAGCAGTTCTTC. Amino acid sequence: CSVEGGLAGPVDEQFF.

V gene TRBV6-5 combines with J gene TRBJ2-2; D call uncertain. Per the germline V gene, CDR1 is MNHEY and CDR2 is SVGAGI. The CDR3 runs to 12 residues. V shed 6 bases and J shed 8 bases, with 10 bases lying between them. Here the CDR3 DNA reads TGTGCCAGCAGAGCCAGTCCGGGGGAGCTGTTTTTT. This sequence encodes CASRASPGELFF.

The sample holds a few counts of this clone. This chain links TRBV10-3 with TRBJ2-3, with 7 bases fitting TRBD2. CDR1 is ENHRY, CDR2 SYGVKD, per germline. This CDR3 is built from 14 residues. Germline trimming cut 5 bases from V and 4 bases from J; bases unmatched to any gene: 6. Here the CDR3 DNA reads TGTGCCATCAGTTCAGGGAGGGTCCCAGATACGCAGTATTTT. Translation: CAISSGRVPDTQYF.

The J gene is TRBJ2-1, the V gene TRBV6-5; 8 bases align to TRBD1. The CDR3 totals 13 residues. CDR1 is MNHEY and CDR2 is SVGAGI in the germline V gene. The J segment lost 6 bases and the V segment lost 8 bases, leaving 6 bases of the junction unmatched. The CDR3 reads CASETGVSNEQFF. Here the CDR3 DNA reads TGTGCCAGCGAGACAGGGGTGAGCAATGAGCAGTTCTTC.

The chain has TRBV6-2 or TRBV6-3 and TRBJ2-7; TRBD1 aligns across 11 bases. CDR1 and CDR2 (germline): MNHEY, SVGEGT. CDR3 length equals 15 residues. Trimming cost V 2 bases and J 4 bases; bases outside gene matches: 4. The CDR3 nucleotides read TGTGCCAGCAGTTACCCGGGACAGGGGGTATACGAGCAGTACTTC. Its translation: CASSYPGQGVYEQYF.

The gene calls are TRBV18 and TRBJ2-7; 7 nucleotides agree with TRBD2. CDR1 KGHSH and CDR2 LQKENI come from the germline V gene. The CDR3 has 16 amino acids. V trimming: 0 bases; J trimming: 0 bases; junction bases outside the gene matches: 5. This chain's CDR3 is CASSPPSAGPSYEQYF. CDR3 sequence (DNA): TGTGCCAGCTCACCACCGTCAGCGGGGCCCTCCTACGAGCAGTACTTC.

The CDR3: CASSDGQGWAEAFF. DNA of the CDR3: TGTGCCAGCAGCGATGGACAGGGTTGGGCTGAAGCTTTCTTT. J is TRBJ1-1 and V is TRBV9; 8 bases match TRBD1. J was trimmed by 6 bases and V by 3 bases; bases with no gene match: 7. Germline V gene sequence: CDR1 SGDLS, CDR2 YYNGEE. This CDR3 has 14 residues.

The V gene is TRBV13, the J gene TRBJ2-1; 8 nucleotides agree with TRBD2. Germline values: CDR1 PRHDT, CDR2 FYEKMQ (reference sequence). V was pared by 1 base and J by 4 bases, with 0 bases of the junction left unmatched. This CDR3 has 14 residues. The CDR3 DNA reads TGTGCCAGCAGCTTAGCGGGGGGGTACAATGAGCAGTTCTTC. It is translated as CASSLAGGYNEQFF.

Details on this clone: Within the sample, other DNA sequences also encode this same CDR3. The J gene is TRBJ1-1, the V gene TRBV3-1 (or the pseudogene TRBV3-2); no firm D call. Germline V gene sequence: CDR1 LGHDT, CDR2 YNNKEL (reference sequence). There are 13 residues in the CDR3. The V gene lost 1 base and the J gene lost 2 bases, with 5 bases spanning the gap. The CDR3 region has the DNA TGTGCCAGCAGCCAAGGATTAAACACTGAAGCTTTCTTT. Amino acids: CASSQGLNTEAFF.

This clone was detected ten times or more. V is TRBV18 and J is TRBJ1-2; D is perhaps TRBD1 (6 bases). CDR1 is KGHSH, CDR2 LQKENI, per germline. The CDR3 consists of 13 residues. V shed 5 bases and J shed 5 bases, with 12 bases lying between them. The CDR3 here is CASSTGGVYGYTF. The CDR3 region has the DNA TGTGCCAGCTCAACGGGGGGCGTATATGGCTACACCTTC. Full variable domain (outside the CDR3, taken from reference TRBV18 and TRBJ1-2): NAGVMQNPRHLVRRRGQEARLRCSPMKGHSHVYWYRQLPEEGLKFMVYLQKENIIDESGMPKERFSAEFPKEGPSILRIQQVVRGDSAAYFCASSTGGVYGYTFGSGTRLTVV.

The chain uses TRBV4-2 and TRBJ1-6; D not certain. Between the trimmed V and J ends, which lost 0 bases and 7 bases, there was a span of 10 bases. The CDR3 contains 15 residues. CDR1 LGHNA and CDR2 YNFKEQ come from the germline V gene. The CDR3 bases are TGTGCCAGCAGCCAAGAAAGGGCCTCAAATTCACCCCTCCACTTT. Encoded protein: CASSQERASNSPLHF.